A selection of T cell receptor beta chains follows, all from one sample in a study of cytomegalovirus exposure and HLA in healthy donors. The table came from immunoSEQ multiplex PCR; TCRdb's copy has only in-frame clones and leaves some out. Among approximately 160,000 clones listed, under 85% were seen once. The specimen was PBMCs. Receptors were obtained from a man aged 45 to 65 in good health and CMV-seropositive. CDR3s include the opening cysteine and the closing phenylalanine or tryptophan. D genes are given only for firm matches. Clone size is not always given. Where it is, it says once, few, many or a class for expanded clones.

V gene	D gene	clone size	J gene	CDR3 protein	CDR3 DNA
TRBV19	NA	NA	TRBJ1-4	CASNSGYEKLFF	TGTGCCAGTAACTCAGGGTACGAAAAACTGTTTTTT
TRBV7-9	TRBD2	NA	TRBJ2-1	CSSSSQGLDISNEQFF	TGTTCCAGCAGCTCGCAGGGACTAGACATTAGCAATGAGCAGTTCTTC
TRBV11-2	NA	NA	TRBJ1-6	CASSATTALYNSPLHF	TGTGCCAGCAGCGCCACAACAGCCCTCTATAATTCACCCCTCCACTTT
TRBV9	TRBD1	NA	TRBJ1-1	CASRKGQGNTEAFF	TGTGCCAGCAGAAAGGGACAGGGTAACACTGAAGCTTTCTTT
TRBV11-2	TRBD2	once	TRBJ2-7	CASSLGPGTSFPYEQYF	TGTGCCAGCAGCTTAGGACCCGGGACTAGCTTTCCCTACGAGCAGTACTTC
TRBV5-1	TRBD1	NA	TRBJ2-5	CASSTGTVETQYF	TGCGCCAGCAGCACCGGGACAGTGGAGACCCAGTACTTC
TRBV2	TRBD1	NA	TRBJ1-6	CASRDTGTAALPLHF	TGTGCCAGCAGGGACACCGGGACAGCGGCCTTACCCCTCCACTTT
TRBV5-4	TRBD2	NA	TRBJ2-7	CASKYLGGREGIEQYF	TGTGCCAGCAAGTACCTCGGGGGGAGAGAGGGGATTGAGCAGTACTTC
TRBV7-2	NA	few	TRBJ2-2	CASSLELAHGELFF	TGTGCCAGCAGCTTAGAACTAGCACACGGGGAGCTGTTTTTT
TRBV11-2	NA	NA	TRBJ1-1	CASSLDPYWTEAFF	TGTGCCAGCAGCTTAGACCCCTATTGGACTGAAGCTTTCTTT
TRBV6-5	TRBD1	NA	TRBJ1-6	CASSPGQEISPLHF	TGTGCCAGCAGCCCGGGACAGGAGATTTCACCCCTCCACTTT
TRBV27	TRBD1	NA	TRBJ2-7	CASSLGQGGYEQYF	TGTGCCAGCAGCCTGGGACAGGGCGGCTACGAGCAGTACTTC
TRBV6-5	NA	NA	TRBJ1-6	CASSYSPGRSPLHF	TGTGCCAGCAGTTACTCGCCAGGGCGGTCACCCCTCCACTTT
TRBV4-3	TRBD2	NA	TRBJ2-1	CASSQDGGGMVEQFF	TGCGCCAGCAGCCAAGATGGCGGGGGTATGGTTGAGCAGTTCTTC
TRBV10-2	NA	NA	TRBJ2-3	CASSEPSAEDTQYF	TGCGCCAGCAGTGAACCCTCCGCGGAAGATACGCAGTATTTT
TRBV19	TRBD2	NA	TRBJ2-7	CASSIPRAGGYEQYF	TGTGCCAGTAGTATACCTCGAGCGGGAGGATACGAGCAGTACTTC
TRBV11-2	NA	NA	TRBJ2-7	CASSLESGGGHSEQYF	TGTGCCAGCAGCTTAGAAAGCGGTGGGGGACACTCCGAGCAGTACTTC
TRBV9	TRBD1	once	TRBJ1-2	CASPEPGQKLAANYGYTF	TGTGCCAGCCCCGAACCGGGACAGAAATTGGCGGCCAACTATGGCTACACCTTC
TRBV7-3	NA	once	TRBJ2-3	CASSLIGLAYGTDTQYF	TGTGCCAGCAGCTTAATTGGGCTAGCTTACGGAACAGATACGCAGTATTTT
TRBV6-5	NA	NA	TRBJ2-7	CASSRTIDSYEQYF	TGTGCCAGCAGCCGGACAATCGATTCCTACGAGCAGTACTTC
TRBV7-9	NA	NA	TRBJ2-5	CASSLDLGGERAVGETQYF	TGTGCCAGCAGCTTAGATCTTGGTGGTGAGAGGGCAGTGGGGGAGACCCAGTACTTC
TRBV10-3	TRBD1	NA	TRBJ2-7	CAISGTGGTSYEQYF	TGTGCCATCAGTGGGACAGGGGGAACTAGTTACGAGCAGTACTTC
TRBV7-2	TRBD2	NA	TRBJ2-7	CASSLKSSGGAWEQYF	TGTGCCAGCAGCTTAAAGTCTAGCGGGGGGGCCTGGGAGCAGTACTTC
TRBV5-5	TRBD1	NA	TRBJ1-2	CASSMGTGLGGYTF	TGTGCCAGCAGCATGGGGACAGGGTTAGGTGGCTACACCTTC
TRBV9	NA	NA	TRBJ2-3	CASSVDGGGDTQYF	TGTGCCAGCAGCGTAGACGGGGGTGGGGATACGCAGTATTTT
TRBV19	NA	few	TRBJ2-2	CASSIRGNTGELFF	TGTGCCAGTAGTATTAGAGGGAACACCGGGGAGCTGTTTTTT
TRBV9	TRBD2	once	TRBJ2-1	CASSVASGAGAYNEQFF	TGTGCCAGCAGCGTAGCGAGTGGAGCGGGAGCCTACAATGAGCAGTTCTTC
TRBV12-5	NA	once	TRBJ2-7	CASGNEIRPGYEQYF	TGTGCTAGTGGCAACGAGATCCGACCAGGGTATGAGCAGTACTTC
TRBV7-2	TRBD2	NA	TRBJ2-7	CASSYRGGVYEQYF	TGTGCCAGCAGCTACCGGGGGGGGGTGTACGAGCAGTACTTC
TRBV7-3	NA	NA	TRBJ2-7	CASSLTQAATYEQYF	TGTGCCAGCAGCTTAACCCAGGCTGCTACCTACGAGCAGTACTTC
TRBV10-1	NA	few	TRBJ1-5	CASSDGSNQPQHF	TGCGCCAGCAGTGATGGCAGCAATCAGCCCCAGCATTTT
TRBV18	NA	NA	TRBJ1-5	CASSQNGQTSNQPQHF	TGTGCCAGCTCGCAGAACGGACAGACTAGCAATCAGCCCCAGCATTTT
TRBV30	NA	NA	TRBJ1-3	CAWSVRERRTIYF	TGTGCCTGGAGTGTAAGGGAGAGACGGACCATATATTTT
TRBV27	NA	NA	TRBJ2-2	CASSFLGTSNTGELFF	TGTGCCAGCAGTTTCCTCGGGACATCGAACACCGGGGAGCTGTTTTTT
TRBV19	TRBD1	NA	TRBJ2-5	CASSEGRGRETQYF	TGTGCCAGTAGTGAGGGCAGGGGGCGGGAGACCCAGTACTTC
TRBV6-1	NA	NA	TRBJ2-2	CASSGVVTGELFF	TGTGCCAGCAGCGGAGTAGTCACCGGGGAGCTGTTTTTT
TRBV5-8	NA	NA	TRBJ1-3	CASSLAKSSGNTIYF	TGTGCCAGCAGCCTTGCAAAGAGCTCTGGAAACACCATATATTTT
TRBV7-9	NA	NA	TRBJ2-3	CSSSLALGSAGTDTQYF	TGTTCCAGCAGCTTAGCGCTCGGTAGCGCGGGCACAGATACGCAGTATTTT
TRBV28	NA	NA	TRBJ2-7	CASSYRVSSYEQYF	TGTGCCAGCAGCTACCGAGTAAGCTCCTACGAGCAGTACTTC
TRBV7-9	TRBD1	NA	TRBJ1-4	CASRPNRGYNEKLFF	TGTGCCAGCAGACCCAACAGGGGCTATAATGAAAAACTGTTTTTT
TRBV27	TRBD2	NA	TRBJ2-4	CASSPWGRGVAKNIQYF	TGTGCCAGCAGTCCGTGGGGGCGGGGGGTTGCCAAAAACATTCAGTACTTC
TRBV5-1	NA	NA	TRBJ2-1	CASSSGGHEQFF	TGCGCCAGCAGCTCGGGTGGTCATGAGCAGTTCTTC
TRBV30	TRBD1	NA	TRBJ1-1	CAWIRDRGITEAFF	TGTGCCTGGATCCGGGACAGGGGGATCACTGAAGCTTTCTTT
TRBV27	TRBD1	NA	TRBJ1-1	CASSSTGGMTFF	TGTGCCAGCAGTTCGACAGGGGGTATGACTTTCTTT
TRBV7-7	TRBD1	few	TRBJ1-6	CASSLQTGDGNSPLHF	TGTGCCAGCAGCTTACAGACAGGGGACGGGAATTCACCCCTCCACTTT
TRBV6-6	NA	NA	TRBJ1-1	CASSAPEGGTEAFF	TGTGCCAGCAGTGCCCCGGAGGGAGGCACTGAAGCTTTCTTT
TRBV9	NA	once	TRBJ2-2	CASSVSTTGELFF	TGTGCCAGCAGCGTATCCACAACCGGGGAGCTGTTTTTT
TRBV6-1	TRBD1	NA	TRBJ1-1	CASSEEKTGVRTEAFF	TGTGCCAGCAGTGAAGAGAAGACAGGGGTTAGGACTGAAGCTTTCTTT
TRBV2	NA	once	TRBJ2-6	CASSPVRSGANVLTF	TGTGCCAGCAGTCCCGTTCGGTCCGGGGCCAACGTCCTGACTTTC
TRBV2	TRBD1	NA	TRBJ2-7	CASRAQGKGPGEQYF	TGTGCCAGCAGGGCACAGGGGAAGGGTCCGGGCGAGCAGTACTTC
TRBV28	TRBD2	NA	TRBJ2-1	CASSSYLAGGWGNEQFF	TGTGCCAGCAGTTCCTACCTAGCGGGAGGATGGGGCAATGAGCAGTTCTTC
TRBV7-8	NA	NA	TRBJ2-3	CASSLEGAGDTQYF	TGTGCCAGCAGCTTAGAAGGGGCCGGGGATACGCAGTATTTT
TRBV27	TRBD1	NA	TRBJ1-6	CASSFQGADSPLHF	TGTGCCAGCAGTTTTCAGGGGGCTGATTCACCCCTCCACTTT